The next 3 T cell receptor beta chains were all read from a single sample in a study of T-cell reconstitution after alpha-beta-depleted transplantation in children. Preparation of the TCRbeta library used unique molecular identifiers. TCRdb analysed the PCR reads with MiXCR anew, one entry per CDR3 protein. The sample includes hundreds of thousands of distinct CDR3 sequences, roughly a tenth of them seen just once. Sample: PBMCs from the stem cell graft donor, taken from the stem cell graft. The receptors originated from a human donor who donated a stem cell graft to a child with acute myeloid leukemia.

J is TRBJ2-7 and V is TRBV7-3, with TRBD1 identical over 10 bases. Germline V CDR1 and CDR2: SGHTA, FQGTGA. V trimming: 5 bases; J trimming: 2 bases; junction bases outside the gene matches: 9. The length of the CDR3 is 16 residues. This chain's CDR3 is CASSPRIGTGAYEQYF. CDR3 bases: TGTGCCAGCAGCCCACGGATCGGGACAGGGGCCTACGAGCAGTACTTC.

This clonotype was recorded a few times. The chain has TRBV5-1 and TRBJ2-5, with a possible D match to TRBD2 (5 bases). The germline V and J ends were trimmed by 4 bases and 9 bases, with 19 bases remaining between them. The CDR3 has 14 residues. Germline V gene lookup returns CDR1 SGHRS and CDR2 YFSETQ. The chain's CDR3 is CASSEETTLKPQYF. The CDR3 DNA sequence: TGCGCCAGCAGCGAGGAGACTACCCTAAAGCCCCAGTACTTC.

This clonotype was seen ten or more times. The chain joins TRBV25-1 to TRBJ2-2; TRBD1 aligns across 7 bases. CDR1 is MGHDK and CDR2 is SYGVNS in the germline V gene. Trimming cost V 5 bases and J 5 bases; bases outside gene matches: 8. The CDR3 runs 15 residues. The CDR3 reads CASSRRDSETGELFF. CDR3 DNA: TGTGCCAGCAGTCGACGGGACAGTGAAACCGGGGAGCTGTTTTTT.